These 9 T cell receptor beta chains came from one sample sequenced in a study of Tregs in tolerant kidney transplant recipients. TCRdb keeps only in-frame clones here, not all; method: immunoSEQ multiplex PCR. The sample consists of over 60,000 clones, around 98% of them appearing once. Here the sequenced sample was CD4+ T cells from blood, taken before the transplant. These receptors were obtained from a human donor who received a combined kidney and bone marrow transplant.

The V gene is TRBV7-2, the J gene TRBJ2-5; possible D gene TRBD1, 5 bases. CDR1 and CDR2 (germline): SGHTA, FQGNSA. This CDR3 has 13 amino acids. V was pared by 3 bases and J by 1 base, with 6 bases between. The CDR3 nucleotides are TGTGCCAGCAGCTTTAGGGGCCAAGAGACCCAGTACTTC. Translated: CASSFRGQETQYF.

The chain carries TRBV7-2 and TRBJ2-5; 9 bases are shared with TRBD2. The germline gives CDR1 SGHTA, CDR2 FQGNSA. With V trimmed by 3 bases and J by 1 base, 3 bases remained unmatched. This CDR3 region has 15 residues. This CDR3 reads CASSFLAGAQETQYF. Written as DNA, the CDR3 is TGTGCCAGCAGCTTCTTAGCGGGAGCCCAAGAGACCCAGTACTTC.

This clone appeared once. V and J are TRBV15 and TRBJ1-2, with D perhaps TRBD1 (5 bases). CDR1 is LNHNV and CDR2 is YYDKDF in the germline V gene (reference sequence). CDR3 length equals 14 residues. Trimming pared 5 bases from V and 5 bases from J, leaving 15 bases between. In nucleotides, the CDR3 is TGTGCCACCAGCCGGGACTCCACGGGATATGGCTACACCTTC. Protein: CATSRDSTGYGYTF.

The chain joins TRBV15 to TRBJ2-1; no clear D. The V and J ends lost 4 bases and 6 bases respectively, with 10 bases between them. Germline values: CDR1 LNHNV, CDR2 YYDKDF (reference sequence). The CDR3 is 13 residues long. CDR3 nucleotides: TGTGCCACCAGCAACTTCATCCTCAATGAGCAGTTCTTC. Its translation: CATSNFILNEQFF.

The chain carries TRBV6-1 and TRBJ2-3; 9 bases line up with TRBD1. The CDR3 loop spans 14 amino acids. Germline-derived CDR1 and CDR2 are MNHNS and SASEGT. J was trimmed by 3 bases and V by 4 bases; bases with no gene match: 2. Written as DNA, the CDR3 is TGTGCCAGCAGTGTGGGACAGGGTACAGATACGCAGTATTTT. Translation: CASSVGQGTDTQYF.

This chain joins TRBV11-2 and TRBJ2-1; the D is unclear. The germline CDR1 and CDR2 sequences are SGHAT and FQNNGV. CDR3 length: 15 residues. Trimming removed 0 bases at V and 4 bases at J, with 10 bases between. DNA of the CDR3: TGTGCCAGCAGCTTAGATGGCGGCAGTTACAATGAGCAGTTCTTC. Amino acid sequence: CASSLDGGSYNEQFF. The full variable domain, with the rest looked up from reference TRBV11-2 and TRBJ2-1, is EAGVAQSPRYKIIEKRQSVAFWCNPISGHATLYWYQQILGQGPKLLIQFQNNGVVDDSQLPKDRFSAERLKGVDSTLKIQPAKLEDSAVYLCASSLDGGSYNEQFFGPGTRLTVL.

In DNA form, the CDR3 reads TGTGCCAGCAGCCCCTACTTGCGAGCCTACGAGCAGTACTTC. Translated: CASSPYLRAYEQYF. J is TRBJ2-7 and V is TRBV5-4; D is undetermined. The V and J ends lost 4 bases and 2 bases respectively, with 13 bases between them. Germline CDR1 SGHNT, CDR2 YYREEE (reference sequence). The CDR3 runs to 14 residues.

This clone was detected once. The chain recombines TRBV4-2 with TRBJ1-6; D is unresolved. V lost 0 bases to trimming and J lost 4 bases, with 10 bases between them. Germline V gene sequence: CDR1 LGHNA, CDR2 YNFKEQ. The CDR3 is 16 amino acids. Here the CDR3 reads CASSQEARSYNSPLHF. In DNA form, the CDR3 reads TGTGCCAGCAGCCAAGAGGCCAGGTCGTATAATTCACCCCTCCACTTT.

The chain employs TRBV10-3 and TRBJ1-1; D is uncertain. Germline lookup yields CDR1 ENHRY and CDR2 SYGVKD. V was clipped by 8 bases and J by 0 bases, with 13 bases between them. The CDR3 totals 14 residues. CDR3 loop: CAIASPPLNTEAFF. The CDR3 DNA reads TGTGCCATCGCAAGCCCACCCCTGAACACTGAAGCTTTCTTT.